These T cell receptor beta chains were read from a single sample in a study of beta chain features in type 1 diabetes. This table comes from immunoSEQ multiplex PCR, and its TCRdb copy is limited to in-frame clones, with some not included. The data hold around 140,000 clones, with about 10% observed a single time. Sample: naive CD4+ T cells from blood. Every receptor here comes from a man in his late teens or twenties in good health. The CDR3 runs from the conserved cysteine through the conserved F or W. D genes are given only for firm matches. Clone size is stated in some rows and not others, as once, few, many or a class when expanded.

CDR3 DNA: TGTGCCAGCAGGCAGGGGGCTTATGGCTACACCTTC
CDR3 protein: CASRQGAYGYTF
V gene: TRBV2
J gene: TRBJ1-2
D gene: TRBD1
clone size: .

CDR3 DNA: TGTGCCAGCAGTTCGGTTCTAGCGGGGGCCGCCAACGTCCTGACTTTC
CDR3 protein: CASSSVLAGAANVLTF
V gene: TRBV6-5
J gene: TRBJ2-6
D gene: TRBD2
clone size: few

CDR3 DNA: TGTGCCAGTAGTATGACAGGGGCCTATGGCTACACCTTC
CDR3 protein: CASSMTGAYGYTF
V gene: TRBV19
J gene: TRBJ1-2
D gene: TRBD1
clone size: once

CDR3 DNA: TGTGCCAGCAGCGTAGGTCCTAGCGGGGGCACAGATACGCAGTATTTT
CDR3 protein: CASSVGPSGGTDTQYF
V gene: TRBV9
J gene: TRBJ2-3
D gene: TRBD2
clone size: .

CDR3 DNA: TGTGCCACCAGCAGAGAAGGGGAGGGAACGAGAGGCTACACCTTC
CDR3 protein: CATSREGEGTRGYTF
V gene: TRBV15
J gene: TRBJ1-2
D gene: .
clone size: few

CDR3 DNA: TGTGCCAGCAGCCCTGTGGCAGGGCCCTCAAATGAGCAGTTCTTC
CDR3 protein: CASSPVAGPSNEQFF
V gene: TRBV7-7
J gene: TRBJ2-1
D gene: .
clone size: .

CDR3 DNA: TGTGCCAGCAGTCGCGGACAGGGGAATTCATTAGAGACCCAGTACTTC
CDR3 protein: CASSRGQGNSLETQYF
V gene: TRBV7-6
J gene: TRBJ2-5
D gene: TRBD1
clone size: .

CDR3 DNA: TGTGCCAGCAGCCAAGACAACAAGAACTATGGCTACACCTTC
CDR3 protein: CASSQDNKNYGYTF
V gene: TRBV4-2
J gene: TRBJ1-2
D gene: .
clone size: .

CDR3 DNA: TGCGCCAGCACTTCTAACGTCCTTGGCACTGAAGCTTTCTTT
CDR3 protein: CASTSNVLGTEAFF
V gene: TRBV10-1
J gene: TRBJ1-1
D gene: .
clone size: .

CDR3 DNA: TGTGCCAGCAGTAGGACAGGGGGATCAGATGGCTACACCTTC
CDR3 protein: CASSRTGGSDGYTF
V gene: TRBV6-1
J gene: TRBJ1-2
D gene: TRBD1
clone size: .

CDR3 DNA: TGTGCCTGGAGTGTACTAGTGAACACTGAAGCTTTCTTT
CDR3 protein: CAWSVLVNTEAFF
V gene: TRBV30
J gene: TRBJ1-1
D gene: .
clone size: .

CDR3 DNA: TGTGCCAGCAGCTTGGACAGGGGGTTCGACGAGCAGTACTTC
CDR3 protein: CASSLDRGFDEQYF
V gene: TRBV7-2
J gene: TRBJ2-7
D gene: TRBD1
clone size: few

CDR3 DNA: TGTGCCAGCAGTGCCCGACGGCCACTACTCGAGCAGTACTTC
CDR3 protein: CASSARRPLLEQYF
V gene: TRBV28
J gene: TRBJ2-7
D gene: .
clone size: .

CDR3 DNA: TGTGCCAGTAGTGTGACAGACACCGGGGAGCTGTTTTTT
CDR3 protein: CASSVTDTGELFF
V gene: TRBV19
J gene: TRBJ2-2
D gene: .
clone size: .

CDR3 DNA: TGCGCCAGCAGCTTTTACGAACTAGCGGAACAGTTCTTC
CDR3 protein: CASSFYELAEQFF
V gene: TRBV5-1
J gene: TRBJ2-1
D gene: TRBD2
clone size: .

CDR3 DNA: TGTGCCAGTAGTATGTCCCGCGGCGAGCAGTACTTC
CDR3 protein: CASSMSRGEQYF
V gene: TRBV19
J gene: TRBJ2-7
D gene: .
clone size: few

CDR3 DNA: TGTGCCAGCAGCCCTGACAGGGACTATGGCTACACCTTC
CDR3 protein: CASSPDRDYGYTF
V gene: TRBV7-2
J gene: TRBJ1-2
D gene: TRBD1
clone size: few

CDR3 DNA: TGTGCCAGCTCCCAAGGACAGGGGGCTTTAAATCAGCCCCAGCATTTT
CDR3 protein: CASSQGQGALNQPQHF
V gene: TRBV18
J gene: TRBJ1-5
D gene: TRBD1
clone size: .

CDR3 DNA: TGCGCCAGCAGCTTACAGGGTTACGAGCAGTACTTC
CDR3 protein: CASSLQGYEQYF
V gene: TRBV5-1
J gene: TRBJ2-7
D gene: .
clone size: .

CDR3 DNA: TGCGCCAGCAGCCAAGCTGATACGCAGTATTTT
CDR3 protein: CASSQADTQYF
V gene: TRBV5-4
J gene: TRBJ2-3
D gene: .
clone size: few

CDR3 DNA: TGTGCCAGCGGACAGGGGTGGTTTGATGAGCAGTTCTTC
CDR3 protein: CASGQGWFDEQFF
V gene: TRBV2
J gene: TRBJ2-1
D gene: TRBD1
clone size: .

CDR3 DNA: TGTGCCAGTAGTGCCGGGACAGGACAAAACATTCAGTACTTC
CDR3 protein: CASSAGTGQNIQYF
V gene: TRBV19
J gene: TRBJ2-4
D gene: TRBD1
clone size: many

CDR3 DNA: TGTGCCAGCAGCCTGGGACAGCTATGGAGCTACACCTTC
CDR3 protein: CASSLGQLWSYTF
V gene: TRBV7-2
J gene: TRBJ1-2
D gene: TRBD1
clone size: few

CDR3 DNA: TGTGCCAGCAGCTTGCGGCTAGCGGGGGGGCAATCCTACGAGCAGTACTTC
CDR3 protein: CASSLRLAGGQSYEQYF
V gene: TRBV5-6
J gene: TRBJ2-7
D gene: TRBD2
clone size: .

CDR3 DNA: TGTGCCAGCAGTTTAGGAGGAGATACGCAGTATTTT
CDR3 protein: CASSLGGDTQYF
V gene: TRBV28
J gene: TRBJ2-3
D gene: .
clone size: many

CDR3 DNA: TGTGCCAGCAGTTTGGCAGGGGCAGGAAAGACCCAGTACTTC
CDR3 protein: CASSLAGAGKTQYF
V gene: TRBV28
J gene: TRBJ2-5
D gene: .
clone size: few

CDR3 DNA: TGTGCCAGCAGCTTAGCTGGGGGACTCAGCACAGATACGCAGTATTTT
CDR3 protein: CASSLAGGLSTDTQYF
V gene: TRBV7-9
J gene: TRBJ2-3
D gene: .
clone size: many

CDR3 DNA: TGTGCCAGCAGCGTGGGACTGGATCAAGAGACCCAGTACTTC
CDR3 protein: CASSVGLDQETQYF
V gene: TRBV5-4
J gene: TRBJ2-5
D gene: .
clone size: few

CDR3 DNA: TGTGCCAGCAGTCGACAGGGGCTGGACACCGGGGAGCTGTTTTTT
CDR3 protein: CASSRQGLDTGELFF
V gene: TRBV6-5
J gene: TRBJ2-2
D gene: TRBD1
clone size: .

CDR3 DNA: TGTGCCAGCAGCGCGCGCCGAGGGACAGTCAATGGAAACACCATATATTTT
CDR3 protein: CASSARRGTVNGNTIYF
V gene: TRBV7-2
J gene: TRBJ1-3
D gene: TRBD1
clone size: few

CDR3 DNA: TGCGCCAGCAGAAGACAGGGCACTGAAGCTTTCTTT
CDR3 protein: CASRRQGTEAFF
V gene: TRBV10-2
J gene: TRBJ1-1
D gene: TRBD1
clone size: few

CDR3 DNA: TGCGCCAGCAGCCAAGAGGAGGGGAGCTATGGCTACACCTTC
CDR3 protein: CASSQEEGSYGYTF
V gene: TRBV4-3
J gene: TRBJ1-2
D gene: .
clone size: many

CDR3 DNA: TGCGCCAGCAGCCAAGAAACAGCCTATAACTATGGCTACACCTTC
CDR3 protein: CASSQETAYNYGYTF
V gene: TRBV4-1
J gene: TRBJ1-2
D gene: .
clone size: few

CDR3 DNA: TGTGCCAGTAGCACTCCTCCCCACACCTTC
CDR3 protein: CASSTPPHTF
V gene: TRBV19
J gene: TRBJ1-2
D gene: .
clone size: .

CDR3 DNA: TGTGCCAGCAGTTACTCACGGGGATTAGGCCAAGAGACCCAGTACTTC
CDR3 protein: CASSYSRGLGQETQYF
V gene: TRBV6-5
J gene: TRBJ2-5
D gene: .
clone size: few

CDR3 DNA: TGTGCCAGCAGCACCATCCCCCCTAGCGGGGGAAATACGCAGTATTTT
CDR3 protein: CASSTIPPSGGNTQYF
V gene: TRBV9
J gene: TRBJ2-3
D gene: TRBD2
clone size: few

CDR3 DNA: TGTGCCAGCATCGCGGACTACTACTATGGCTACACCTTC
CDR3 protein: CASIADYYYGYTF
V gene: TRBV2
J gene: TRBJ1-2
D gene: .
clone size: .

CDR3 DNA: TGTGCCAGCAGCCGGACAGGGGGGGGTAATGAAAAACTGTTTTTT
CDR3 protein: CASSRTGGGNEKLFF
V gene: TRBV7-3
J gene: TRBJ1-4
D gene: TRBD1
clone size: few

CDR3 DNA: TGTGCCAGCAGCTTGAGGACTGAGCCGGGCTATGGCTACACCTTC
CDR3 protein: CASSLRTEPGYGYTF
V gene: TRBV7-2
J gene: TRBJ1-2
D gene: .
clone size: .

CDR3 DNA: TGTGCCAGCAGCGGAAGACAGGGTCGGCCAGATACGCAGTATTTT
CDR3 protein: CASSGRQGRPDTQYF
V gene: TRBV5-4
J gene: TRBJ2-3
D gene: TRBD1
clone size: .

CDR3 DNA: TGCGCCAGCAGCTGGGGCGGCCAAGAGACCCAGTACTTC
CDR3 protein: CASSWGGQETQYF
V gene: TRBV5-1
J gene: TRBJ2-5
D gene: .
clone size: .

CDR3 DNA: TGTGCCAGTAGTACGACCCCTGGACAGTACGAGCAAGAGACCCAGTACTTC
CDR3 protein: CASSTTPGQYEQETQYF
V gene: TRBV19
J gene: TRBJ2-5
D gene: .
clone size: few

CDR3 DNA: TGTGCCAGCTCACCGGGACAGGGGATAAGGCAGCCCCAGCATTTT
CDR3 protein: CASSPGQGIRQPQHF
V gene: TRBV18
J gene: TRBJ1-5
D gene: TRBD1
clone size: many

CDR3 DNA: TGTGCCAGCAGCCCGGGGGTCGGCGGGGAGCTGTTTTTT
CDR3 protein: CASSPGVGGELFF
V gene: TRBV6-5
J gene: TRBJ2-2
D gene: .
clone size: few

CDR3 DNA: TGTGCCAGCTCAGATGGACAGACCTACGAGCAGTACTTC
CDR3 protein: CASSDGQTYEQYF
V gene: TRBV18
J gene: TRBJ2-7
D gene: .
clone size: few

CDR3 DNA: TGTGCCATCAGGGGACAGGGGTTCAACGAGCAGTACTTC
CDR3 protein: CAIRGQGFNEQYF
V gene: TRBV10-3
J gene: TRBJ2-7
D gene: TRBD1
clone size: .

CDR3 DNA: TGTGCCAGCAGCTTAGGCGACAGGGTCCCAGATACGCAGTATTTT
CDR3 protein: CASSLGDRVPDTQYF
V gene: TRBV11-2
J gene: TRBJ2-3
D gene: TRBD1
clone size: few

CDR3 DNA: TGTGCCAGCAGCTTCGGTGGGACAGGTTCACCCCTCCACTTT
CDR3 protein: CASSFGGTGSPLHF
V gene: TRBV7-2
J gene: TRBJ1-6
D gene: TRBD1
clone size: few

CDR3 DNA: TGTGCCAGCAGCACTGGCAGGGGTTACGAGCAGTACTTC
CDR3 protein: CASSTGRGYEQYF
V gene: TRBV21-1
J gene: TRBJ2-7
D gene: .
clone size: few

CDR3 DNA: TGCGCCAGCAGCTTGGCCATGGCGGACACCGGGGAGCTGTTTTTT
CDR3 protein: CASSLAMADTGELFF
V gene: TRBV5-1
J gene: TRBJ2-2
D gene: .
clone size: .

CDR3 DNA: TGCGCCAGCAGCTCCGGGACAGGGTCCGCCTATGGCTACACCTTC
CDR3 protein: CASSSGTGSAYGYTF
V gene: TRBV5-1
J gene: TRBJ1-2
D gene: TRBD1
clone size: .

CDR3 DNA: TGTGCCAGCAGTCCTGGACTAGCGGGGTATCTCACAGATACGCAGTATTTT
CDR3 protein: CASSPGLAGYLTDTQYF
V gene: TRBV2
J gene: TRBJ2-3
D gene: TRBD2
clone size: few